The entry below gives a single T cell receptor beta chain sequence along with its context. CDR1 is GTSNPN, CDR2 SVGIG, per germline (reference sequence). The CDR3 is 14 amino acids. V lost 4 bases and J lost 5, with 15 bases in between. This sample is drawn from a study of blood T cell repertoires in COVID-19. Overall study: COVID-19 samples collected from the United States, Italy and Spain covered acute and convalescent phases. Sample material is recorded as cDNA or gDNA derived from T cells, B-cell-depleted T cells, or PBMCs.

In the original analysis: It was from reference gene primer amplification that nucleated cell counts were estimated. This table comes from immunoSEQ multiplex PCR, and its TCRdb copy is limited to in-frame clones, with some not included. The D gene and trimming were derived from the DNA, and the V and J assignments and clone size from that table. The table records about 140,000 clones, roughly 80% of them present only once. Sample: peripheral blood. The chain uses TRBV30 and TRBJ1-5; D is perhaps TRBD1 (5 bases). The source is a woman aged 55-75 years with acute or convalescent COVID-19. Here the CDR3 reads CAWTVGPGYQPQHF. The CDR3 nucleotides are TGTGCCTGGACCGTAGGACCAGGGTATCAGCCCCAGCATTTT.